The 10 T cell receptor beta chains given below trace back to one sample, sequenced in a study of T cells after yellow fever vaccination. MiXCR, run by TCRdb on the 5' RACE reads, gives a single entry per CDR3 protein. The data hold approximately 120,000 distinct CDR3 sequences, with about 7% observed a single time. The specimen comprised CD4+ T cells sorted from PBMCs, sampled 9 to 11 days after the first yellow fever vaccination. Source of these receptors: a man aged 18-30 years who received the YFV17D yellow fever vaccine.

This clonotype was recorded at least ten times. The genes are TRBV4-3 and TRBJ2-3; TRBD2 aligns across 8 bases. V was clipped by 0 bases and J by 1 base; unmatched bases: 6. Germline-derived CDR1 and CDR2 are LGHNA and YSLEER. This CDR3 region has 17 residues. CDR3 region: CASSQDSRRGGTDTQYF. CDR3 DNA sequence: TGCGCCAGCAGCCAAGATTCGCGGCGGGGGGGCACAGATACGCAGTATTTT.

This clonotype was detected once. The chain carries TRBV18 and TRBJ1-3; D remains unclear. V dropped 3 bases and J dropped 0 bases, with 12 bases sitting between them. The germline gives CDR1 KGHSH, CDR2 LQKENI. The CDR3 loop spans 16 amino acids. The CDR3 region has the DNA TGTGCCAGCTCACCGGGTTCAAGTTTCTCTGGAAACACCATATATTTT. Encoded protein: CASSPGSSFSGNTIYF.

This clonotype was detected only a few times. This chain links TRBV20-1 with TRBJ1-5, with TRBD1 as a possible D gene (5 bases). Germline assignment: CDR1 DFQATT and CDR2 SNEGSKA (reference sequence). Trimming stripped 5 bases from V and 6 bases from J, with 17 bases between. The CDR3 loop spans 14 amino acids. The CDR3 DNA follows: TGCAGTGCTGCCCGTTCAAGGGGTTTTCAGCCCCAGCATTTT. Translated: CSAARSRGFQPQHF.

This clonotype was seen ten or more times. This chain connects TRBV20-1 to TRBJ2-3, with D perhaps TRBD2 (6 bases). CDR3 size: 14 residues. Trimming pared 0 bases from V and 0 bases from J, leaving 7 bases between. Per germline, CDR1 DFQATT and CDR2 SNEGSKA (reference sequence). The CDR3 sequence: CSARDGGSTDTQYF. For the CDR3, the DNA is TGCAGTGCTAGAGACGGGGGTAGCACAGATACGCAGTATTTT.

This clonotype was found a few times. CDR3 loop: CASRTTSNTEAFF. The CDR3 DNA reads TGTGCCAGCAGAACGACTTCGAACACTGAAGCTTTCTTT. The V and J genes are TRBV6-6 and TRBJ1-1, with no clear D. The CDR3 is 13 amino acids. CDR1 and CDR2 (germline): MNHNY, SVGAGI (reference sequence). Between the trimmed V and J ends, which lost 6 bases and 1 base, there was a span of 9 bases.

There are many counts of this clonotype. The V call is TRBV9, the J call TRBJ1-5; TRBD1 might be the D (5 bases). Between the trimmed V and J ends, which lost 4 bases and 0 bases, there was a span of 11 bases. Germline CDR1 SGDLS, CDR2 YYNGEE. This CDR3 spans 15 amino acids. Written as DNA, the CDR3 is TGTGCCAGCAGCCGAGGGGTCAATAGCAATCAGCCCCAGCATTTT. This sequence encodes CASSRGVNSNQPQHF. Complete variable domain (other parts from reference TRBV9 and TRBJ1-5): DSGVTQTPKHLITATGQRVTLRCSPRSGDLSVYWYQQSLDQGLQFLIQYYNGEERAKGNILERFSAQQFPDLHSELNLSSLELGDSALYFCASSRGVNSNQPQHFGDGTRLSIL.

This clonotype was counted many times. This chain connects TRBV4-1 to TRBJ2-1; D possibly corresponds to TRBD1 (5 bases). This CDR3 is built from 19 residues. Looked up from germline, CDR1 is MGHRA and CDR2 is YSYEKL. V lost 1 base and J lost 0, with 19 bases in between. CDR3 loop: CASSQGPRSTVRSYNEQFF. The CDR3 nucleotides read TGCGCCAGCAGCCAAGGGCCCAGATCGACAGTACGCTCCTACAATGAGCAGTTCTTC.

This clonotype was seen at least ten times. This chain uses TRBV7-2 with TRBJ2-3; D is perhaps TRBD1 or TRBD2 (5 bases each). Trimming stripped 0 bases from V and 1 base from J, with 5 bases between. This CDR3 is built from 14 residues. Germline V gene sequence: CDR1 SGHTA, CDR2 FQGNSA. CDR3 loop: CASSLAGGTDTQYF. CDR3 nucleotides: TGTGCCAGCAGCTTAGCGGGGGGCACAGATACGCAGTATTTT.

Many counts were recorded for this clonotype. The chain uses TRBV6-2 or TRBV6-3 and TRBJ1-5, with D tentatively TRBD1 (5 bases). V lost 4 bases, J lost 3 bases, and 19 bases lay in between. From germline, CDR1 is MNHEY and CDR2 SVGEGT. The CDR3 runs to 17 residues. This CDR3 reads CASSFSGSGPYNQPQHF. CDR3 DNA: TGTGCCAGCAGTTTTTCGGGTTCGGGACCATACAATCAGCCCCAGCATTTT.

In its sample, this clonotype was seen many times. The J gene is TRBJ1-1, the V gene TRBV3-1; D not resolved. V shed 4 bases and J shed 6 bases, with 12 bases lying between them. CDR3 length: 13 amino acids. Per germline, CDR1 LGHDT and CDR2 YNNKEL (reference sequence). The CDR3 DNA reads as TGTGCCAGCAGCCTCCAAATAATGGCTGAAGCTTTCTTT. It encodes CASSLQIMAEAFF.